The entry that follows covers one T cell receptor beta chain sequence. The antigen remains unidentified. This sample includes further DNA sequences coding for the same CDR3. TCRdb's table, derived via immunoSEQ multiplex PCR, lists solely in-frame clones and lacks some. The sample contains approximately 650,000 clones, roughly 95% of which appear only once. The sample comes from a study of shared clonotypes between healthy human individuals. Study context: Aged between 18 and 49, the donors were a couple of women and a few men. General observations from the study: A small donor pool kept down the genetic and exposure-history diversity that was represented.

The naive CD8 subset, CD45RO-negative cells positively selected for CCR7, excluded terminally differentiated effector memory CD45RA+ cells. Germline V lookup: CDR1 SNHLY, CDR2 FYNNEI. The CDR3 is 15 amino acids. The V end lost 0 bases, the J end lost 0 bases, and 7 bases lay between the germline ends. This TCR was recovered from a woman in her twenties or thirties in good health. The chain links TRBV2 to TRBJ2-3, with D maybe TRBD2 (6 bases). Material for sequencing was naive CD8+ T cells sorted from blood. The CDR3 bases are TGTGCCAGCAGTGAAGCTAGCGGAAGCACAGATACGCAGTATTTT. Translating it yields CASSEASGSTDTQYF. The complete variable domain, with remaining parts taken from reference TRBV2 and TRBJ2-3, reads EPEVTQTPSHQVTQMGQEVILRCVPISNHLYFYWYRQILGQKVEFLVSFYNNEISEKSEIFDDQFSVERPDGSNFTLKIRSTKLEDSAMYFCASSEASGSTDTQYFGPGTRLTVL.